This record looks at one TCR beta chain sequence and its context. The entry originates in a study of blood T cell repertoires in COVID-19. Authors' analysis steps: For nucleated cells, counts were estimated from reference gene primer amplification. The data were produced by immunoSEQ multiplex PCR, yet TCRdb's version contains in-frame clones alone and is incomplete. The D gene and trimming were derived from the DNA, and the V and J assignments and clone size from that table. The sample has 150,000 to 200,000 clones, approximately 87% seen once. Trimming shortened V by 5 bases and J by 2 bases, and 13 bases separated the two germline ends. Germline V gene sequence: CDR1 MNHEY, CDR2 SMNVEV (reference sequence). The CDR3 spans 14 residues.

This TCR was recovered from a woman aged 60-75 years with COVID-19, enrolled during active disease. The chain links TRBV27 to TRBJ2-7; maybe TRBD1 (6 bases). The sample consisted of peripheral blood. The CDR3 reads CASSPQGTAYEQYF. In DNA, the CDR3 is TGTGCCAGCAGTCCCCAGGGGACGGCCTACGAGCAGTACTTC.